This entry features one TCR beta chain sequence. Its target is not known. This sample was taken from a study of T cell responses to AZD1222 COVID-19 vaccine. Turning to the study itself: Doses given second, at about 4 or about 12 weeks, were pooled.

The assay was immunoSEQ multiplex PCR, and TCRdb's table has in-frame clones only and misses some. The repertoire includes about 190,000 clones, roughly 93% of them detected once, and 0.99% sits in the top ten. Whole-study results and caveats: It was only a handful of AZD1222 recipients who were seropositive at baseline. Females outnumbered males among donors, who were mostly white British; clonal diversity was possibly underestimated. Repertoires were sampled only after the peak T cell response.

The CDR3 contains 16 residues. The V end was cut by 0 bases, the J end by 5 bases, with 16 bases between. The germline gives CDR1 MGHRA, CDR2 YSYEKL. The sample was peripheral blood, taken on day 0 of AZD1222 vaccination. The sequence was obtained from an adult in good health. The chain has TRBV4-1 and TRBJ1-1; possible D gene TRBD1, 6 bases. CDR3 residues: CASSQDPQGRRTEAFF. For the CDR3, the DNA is TGCGCCAGCAGCCAAGATCCCCAGGGGCGTCGGACTGAAGCTTTCTTT.